The clone carrying this T cell receptor beta chain was recorded many times. Its antigen is unknown. CDR1 and CDR2 from the germline V gene are SGHNT and YYREEE (reference sequence). The CDR3 runs 14 residues. The V end was cut by 5 bases, the J end by 2 bases, with 14 bases between. These data are taken from a study of beta chain features in type 1 diabetes. Findings of the study overall: Among all four CD4+ subsets, Type 1 diabetes patients had TCRB CDR3s that were moderately but significantly shorter. Sampled from patients, naive, central memory and Treg TCRB repertoires appeared more similar than those sampled from healthy donors. Researchers could not determine here whether HLA type influences TCRB rearrangement.

Expressed TCRB transcripts were sequenced because the isolated RNA had all been reverse transcribed beforehand. Clones were sequenced by immunoSEQ multiplex PCR, and TCRdb holds only the in-frame ones, with some missing. The sample holds some 360,000 clones, over 9% seen once. It was via CD45RO/CCR7/CD25/CD127/CD95/CD27 that CD4+ naive, central memory, regulatory and stem cell-like memory cells were sorted. The sample was central memory CD4+ T cells from blood. The receptor's source is a man aged 25-45 years with type 1 diabetes. The chain joins TRBV5-4 to TRBJ2-7; TRBD2 might be the D (6 bases). CDR3 nucleotide sequence: TGTGCCAGCAGTAGGGGCGGGGCAGCCTACGAGCAGTACTTC. It codes for CASSRGGAAYEQYF.